Sequencing of this T cell receptor beta chain was carried out in a study of T cells expressing NK-cell markers (dated by TCRdb to 2018 to 2020). With regard to the full study: In sorted CD3+CD56+NKG2C+, CD3+CD56+NKG2C- and CD3+CD56-NKG2C+ T-cell subsets from several donors, TCR beta-chain repertoires were profiled. Among the eight sequenced donors, seven were HCMV-seropositive and one was HCMV-seronegative. All eight donors whose samples were sequenced were randomly selected healthy volunteers, three of them men and five women. Sequencing of the libraries produced 2 x 150 bp reads on Illumina HiSeq 2000/2500, MiSeq or NextSeq. Here is what the overall study found, with its caveats: Those dominant clonotypes were again the most abundant among CD3+CD56-NKG2C+ cells in a few donors, at roughly 25-60.1%. Whether the expanded NKG2C-expressing T cell clones were specific for HCMV antigens remained unclear. In more than five donors, the dominant CD3+CD56+NKG2C+ clonotypes ranked among the top 10 CD8+ clonotypes, making up about 1.0-7.5% of CD8+ T cells.

As concerns this clonotype: This receptor's antigen is unknown.

The CDR3 measures 15 amino acids from cysteine to phenylalanine. No nucleotide data were recorded. The germline V gene (reference sequence) gives CDR1 as LNHNV and CDR2 as YYDKDF. HCMV-specific IgG was detected in serum with a commercial ELISA kit to determine HCMV serostatus. Ficoll density gradient centrifugation was used to isolate peripheral blood mononuclear cells from blood. Sequenced on an Illumina HiSeq 2000. TCR beta cDNA libraries were prepared using 5'RACE template switching, which introduced a universal primer site and unique molecular identifiers. cDNA synthesis was primed from the TCR beta constant segment, followed by two successive PCR amplification steps. In the original analysis: MIGEC was used to demultiplex reads and group reads by UMI, and MiTCR was used to assemble and quantify clonotypes. To exclude erroneous sequences, only TCR cDNA sequences supported by at least two reads were retained. The tcR package was used for downstream repertoire analysis, with clonotypes matched between fractions based on CDR3 nucleotide sequence plus V segment. VDJmatch was used to annotate antigen specificity against VDJdb, with one amino acid substitution allowed in CDR3. Once TCRdb had reprocessed the reads, it stored one entry per CDR3 protein sequence and supplied no DNA. The V and J calls were not made by the authors but by TCRdb's processing. The table kept for this sample lists 350,000 to 500,000 distinct CDR3 sequences. The ten largest account for more than 7% of the sample.

The source of this sequence is a woman aged 18-70 years in good health. The rearrangement joined TRBV15 to TRBJ1-2; the TCRdb call, TRBD1, lacks DNA for checking. Sequencing was done on a sample of blood T cells: a sorted CD56 or NKG2C T cell subset, CD4+ or CD8+ T cells, or bulk PBMC T cells (not recorded which). The CDR3: CATSRDARQGAGYTF.